This TCR beta chain was identified in a study of T cell repertoires in cytomegalovirus infection. Points on this clonotype: What it binds is unknown.

Germline V CDR1 and CDR2: SQVTM, ANQGSEA. The CDR3 runs to 10 residues. Trimming shortened V by 4 bases and J by 5 bases, and 3 bases separated the two germline ends. Overall study findings and caveats: Cumulative frequency (of public TCR beta family members) identified carriers of CMV plus the relevant HLA. Clonotypes of TCR beta that were HLA-C-restricted and CMV-specific dominated the ex vivo response.

TCRdb itself ran the reads through MiXCR, one entry per CDR3 protein. The sample records approximately 220,000 distinct CDR3 sequences, 35% to 45% being singletons. This receptor was obtained from a human donor in good health (CMV status not recorded). Some clones in this sample may be carry-over from other donors' samples. The input for sequencing was CD8+ T cells from cultured PBMCs, taken from culture after CMV antigen stimulation. The V call is TRBV29-1, the J call TRBJ2-4; D unclear. CDR3 DNA sequence: TGCAGCGTTGGGGAAAACATTCAGTACTTC. Translating gives CSVGENIQYF.